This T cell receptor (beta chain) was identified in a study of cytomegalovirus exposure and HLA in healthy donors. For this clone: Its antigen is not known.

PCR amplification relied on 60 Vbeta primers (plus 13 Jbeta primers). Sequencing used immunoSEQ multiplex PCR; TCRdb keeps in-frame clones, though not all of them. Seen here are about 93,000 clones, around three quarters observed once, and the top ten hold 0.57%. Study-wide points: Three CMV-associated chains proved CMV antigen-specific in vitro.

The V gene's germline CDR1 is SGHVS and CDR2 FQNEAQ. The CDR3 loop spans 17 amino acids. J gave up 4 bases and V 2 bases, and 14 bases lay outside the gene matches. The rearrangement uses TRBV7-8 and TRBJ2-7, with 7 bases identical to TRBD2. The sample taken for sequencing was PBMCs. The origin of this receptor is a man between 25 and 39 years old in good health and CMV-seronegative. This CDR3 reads CASSLRSLQRDGYEQYV. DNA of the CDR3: TGTGCCAGCAGCTTAAGGAGTTTGCAGCGGGACGGTTACGAGCAGTACGTC.